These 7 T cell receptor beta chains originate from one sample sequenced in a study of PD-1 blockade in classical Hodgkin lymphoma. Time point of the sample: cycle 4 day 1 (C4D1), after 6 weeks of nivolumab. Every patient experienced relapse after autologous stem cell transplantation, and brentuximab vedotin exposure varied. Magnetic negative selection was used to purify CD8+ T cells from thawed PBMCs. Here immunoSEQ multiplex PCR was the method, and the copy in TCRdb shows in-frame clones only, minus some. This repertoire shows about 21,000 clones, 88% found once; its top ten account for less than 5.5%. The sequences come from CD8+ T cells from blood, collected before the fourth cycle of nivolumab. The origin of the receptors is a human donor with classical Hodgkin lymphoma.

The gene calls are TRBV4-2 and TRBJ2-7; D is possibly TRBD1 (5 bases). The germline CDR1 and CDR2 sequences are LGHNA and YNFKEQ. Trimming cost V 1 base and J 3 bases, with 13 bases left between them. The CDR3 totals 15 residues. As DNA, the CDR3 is TGTGCCAGCAGCCAAGTCCTAGGGGTAAACTACGAGCAGTACTTC. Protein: CASSQVLGVNYEQYF.

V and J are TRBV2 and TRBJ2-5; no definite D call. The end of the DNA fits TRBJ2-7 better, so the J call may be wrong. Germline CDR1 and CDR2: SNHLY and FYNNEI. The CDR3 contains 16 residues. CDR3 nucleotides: TGTGCCAGCAAGGAAGGCGCAGCAGAGGACCCATACGAGCAGTACTTC. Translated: CASKEGAAEDPYEQYF.

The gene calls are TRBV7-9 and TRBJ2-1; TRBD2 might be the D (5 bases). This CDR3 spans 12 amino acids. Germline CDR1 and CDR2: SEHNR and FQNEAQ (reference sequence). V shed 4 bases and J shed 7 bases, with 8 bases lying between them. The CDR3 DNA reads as TGTGCCAGCAGCTCAAGAGGGAATGAGCAGTTCTTC. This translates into CASSSRGNEQFF. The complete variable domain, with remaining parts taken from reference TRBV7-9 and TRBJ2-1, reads DTGVSQNPRHKITKRGQNVTFRCDPISEHNRLYWYRQTLGQGPEFLTYFQNEAQLEKSRLLSDRFSAERPKGSFSTLEIQRTEQGDSAMYLCASSSRGNEQFFGPGTRLTVL.

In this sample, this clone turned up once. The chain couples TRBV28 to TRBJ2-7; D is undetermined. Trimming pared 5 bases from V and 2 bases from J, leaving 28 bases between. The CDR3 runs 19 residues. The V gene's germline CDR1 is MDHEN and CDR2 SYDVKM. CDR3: CASSPSSYRDGNRAYEQYF. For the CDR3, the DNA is TGTGCCAGCAGTCCCTCCTCATATCGCGATGGGAATAGGGCCTACGAGCAGTACTTC.

The CDR3 loop is CASSVEGLGAELQETQYF. Written as DNA, the CDR3 is TGTGCCAGCAGCGTAGAGGGTCTCGGGGCCGAACTTCAAGAGACCCAGTACTTC. The genes are TRBV9 and TRBJ2-5; either TRBD1 or TRBD2 may supply D (5 bases each). The CDR3 is made up of 18 amino acids. CDR1 is SGDLS, CDR2 YYNGEE, per germline. Trimming left V 0 bases short and J 2 bases short, with 20 bases between.

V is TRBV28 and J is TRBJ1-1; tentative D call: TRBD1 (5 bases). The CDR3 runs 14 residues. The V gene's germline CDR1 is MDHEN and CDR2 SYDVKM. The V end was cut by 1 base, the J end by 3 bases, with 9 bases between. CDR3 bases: TGTGCCAGCAGTTTATCGGGGGGGTACACTGAAGCTTTCTTT. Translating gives CASSLSGGYTEAFF.

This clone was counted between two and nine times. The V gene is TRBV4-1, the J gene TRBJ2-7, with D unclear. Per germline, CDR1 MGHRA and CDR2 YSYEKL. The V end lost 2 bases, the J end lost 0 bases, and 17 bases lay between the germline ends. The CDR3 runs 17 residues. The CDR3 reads CASSQLRTERISYEQYF. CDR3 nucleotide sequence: TGCGCCAGCAGCCAACTCCGGACGGAGAGGATCTCCTACGAGCAGTACTTC.